A selection of T cell receptor beta chains follows, all from one sample in a study of PD-1 blockade in classical Hodgkin lymphoma. Sequenced by immunoSEQ multiplex PCR; TCRdb stores in-frame clones only, minus some. Of around 35,000 clones in the sample, approximately 67% were seen once. This material consisted of peripheral blood mononuclear cells (PBMCs), taken before the fourth cycle of nivolumab. Source of these receptors: a human donor with classical Hodgkin lymphoma. The CDR3 runs from the conserved cysteine through the conserved F or W. D genes are given only for firm matches. Clone size is stated in some rows and not others, as once, few, many or a class when expanded.

v_gene	abundance	j_gene	len	d_gene	CDR3nt	CDR3aa
TRBV19	-	TRBJ1-2	12	-	TGTGCCAGTAGTATTCGACGAGATGGCTACACCTTC	CASSIRRDGYTF
TRBV11-2	-	TRBJ2-1	13	-	TGTGCCAGCAGCTTAAGAGAGTACAATGAGCAGTTCTTC	CASSLREYNEQFF
TRBV11-2	-	TRBJ2-1	16	TRBD1	TGTGCCAGCAGCCCACAACAGGGGGCTGCTAGGAATGAGCAGTTCTTC	CASSPQQGAARNEQFF
TRBV18	-	TRBJ2-2	17	-	TGTGCCAGCTCACCTTCGGACCTGGGGAGTAACACCGGGGAGCTGTTTTTT	CASSPSDLGSNTGELFF
TRBV7-9	-	TRBJ1-2	13	-	TGTGCCAGCAGCTCCCAGGGACGTCTTGGCTACACCTTC	CASSSQGRLGYTF
TRBV13	-	TRBJ2-1	18	TRBD2	TGTGCCAGCAGCCCCAGAAGTGGACTAGCGGGGGTTTACAATGAGCAGTTCTTC	CASSPRSGLAGVYNEQFF
TRBV13	few	TRBJ2-3	16	-	TGTGCCAGCAGCCCCTACGGGGACGAGAGCACAGATACGCAGTATTTT	CASSPYGDESTDTQYF
TRBV6-5	few	TRBJ1-1	13	-	TGTGCCAGCAGTTACGGACTCGGCACTGAAGCTTTCTTT	CASSYGLGTEAFF
TRBV5-1	-	TRBJ2-7	16	TRBD1	TGCGCCAGCAGCTTGGGTTCGACAGGGCGCTCCTACGAGCAGTACTTC	CASSLGSTGRSYEQYF
TRBV6-6	-	TRBJ1-6	15	TRBD1	TGTGCCAGCAGCCTCCAAGGGACAGGGGCTTCACCCCTCCACTTT	CASSLQGTGASPLHF
TRBV27	-	TRBJ2-7	13	TRBD1	TGTGCCAGCAGTTTCGGACAGGGGGCAGAGCAGTACTTC	CASSFGQGAEQYF
TRBV11-1	few	TRBJ2-5	15	-	TGTGCCAGCAGCTTAGACGGCCAGTTCCAAGAGACCCAGTACTTC	CASSLDGQFQETQYF
TRBV5-4	-	TRBJ2-1	16	-	TGTGCCATCGAGGGGTTAGGGGGAGTAAAATACAATGAGCAGTTCTTC	CAIEGLGGVKYNEQFF
TRBV18	-	TRBJ2-3	16	TRBD2	TGTGCCAGCTCCCCTACGGAAAGCGGGAGTGTAGATACGCAGTATTTT	CASSPTESGSVDTQYF
TRBV5-8	-	TRBJ1-2	14	-	TGTGCCAGCAGCTTGGGGGGACTAAACTATGGCTACACCTTC	CASSLGGLNYGYTF
TRBV11-2	-	TRBJ2-3	16	TRBD1	TGTGCCAGCAGCCCGCGAGCCGGACAGGCCACAGATACGCAGTATTTT	CASSPRAGQATDTQYF
TRBV5-1	-	TRBJ1-3	14	-	TGCGCCAGCAGCTTACAGGTCTCTGGAAACACCATATATTTT	CASSLQVSGNTIYF
TRBV29-1	-	TRBJ1-2	14	-	TGCAGCGTTAAAAGGGGAGAGCTTTACTATGGCTACACCTTC	CSVKRGELYYGYTF
TRBV27	-	TRBJ1-2	15	TRBD1	TGTGCCAGCAGTTTATCGGCAGGGGGCTCCTTCGGCTACACCTTC	CASSLSAGGSFGYTF
TRBV19	once	TRBJ2-1	16	-	TGTGCCAGTACCCCCCCTCGAGCTAGCGGGACAGGTGAGCAGTTCTTC	CASTPPRASGTGEQFF
TRBV9	-	TRBJ2-3	15	TRBD2	TGTGCCAGCAGCGTTCGGGGGGACCGGGGAGATACGCAGTATTTT	CASSVRGDRGDTQYF
TRBV7-9	-	TRBJ1-2	12	-	TGTGCCAGCAGCTTGCGGGGGGATGGCTACACCTTC	CASSLRGDGYTF
TRBV5-6	few	TRBJ2-3	14	-	TGTGCCAGCAGCTTGGATGGGGGCACAGATACGCAGTATTTT	CASSLDGGTDTQYF
TRBV7-2	-	TRBJ2-5	16	-	TGTGCCAGCAGCTTAGGGGGGGCGAAGGGCCAAGAGACCCAGTACTTC	CASSLGGAKGQETQYF
TRBV6-4	-	TRBJ2-5	11	TRBD1	TGTGCCAGCCCGACAGGGGAGACCCAGTACTTC	CASPTGETQYF
TRBV14	-	TRBJ2-5	14	-	TGTGCCAGCAGCCACTGGGGTTCACAAGAGACCCAGTACTTC	CASSHWGSQETQYF
TRBV7-2	-	TRBJ2-1	11	-	TGTGCCAGCAGCCCCTCCTATGAGCAGTTCTTC	CASSPSYEQFF
TRBV10-3	-	TRBJ2-4	19	TRBD2	TGTGCCATCAGTGCAGGGACTAGCGGGACTTTCGTGGCCAAAAACATTCAGTACTTC	CAISAGTSGTFVAKNIQYF
TRBV9	few	TRBJ2-7	15	-	TGTGCCAGCAGCGGCGGGGTTGGCCCGCCCTACGAGCAGTACTTC	CASSGGVGPPYEQYF
TRBV5-1	-	TRBJ1-2	15	TRBD1	TGCACCAGCAGCTTGGAGGGACAGGGATCGGATGGCTACACCTTC	CTSSLEGQGSDGYTF
TRBV7-9	-	TRBJ2-2	16	TRBD2	TGTGCCAGCGAACCCTCCGGGACTAGGAACACCGGGGAGCTGTTTTTT	CASEPSGTRNTGELFF
TRBV11-2	-	TRBJ2-1	11	-	TGTGCCAGCAGCTCCGGTGCGGAGCAGTTCTTC	CASSSGAEQFF
TRBV21-1	once	TRBJ2-4	16	-	TGTGCCAGCAGTTTTGTAGCTAAGCAAAGAAAAAACATTCAGTACTTC	CASSFVAKQRKNIQYF
TRBV2	medium-sized	TRBJ2-2	17	-	TGTGCCAGCAGTGAAGATTGGGCGGAGTCGAACACCGGGGAGCTGTTTTTT	CASSEDWAESNTGELFF
TRBV4-1	-	TRBJ2-1	18	TRBD2	TGCGCCAGCAGCCAAGCGGGACTAGCGGGGGGGGGTTCGGATGAGCAGTTCTTC	CASSQAGLAGGGSDEQFF
TRBV6-6	-	TRBJ1-5	13	-	TGTGCCAGCAATTTCGGACTCGGGCAGCCCCAGCATTTT	CASNFGLGQPQHF
TRBV19	once	TRBJ1-1	15	-	TGTGCCAGTAGTAGATCCAGGGCCCTAAGGACTGAAGCTTTCTTT	CASSRSRALRTEAFF
TRBV9	few	TRBJ2-3	14	-	TGTGCCAGCAGCGTAGCCGGGAATACAGATACGCAGTATTTT	CASSVAGNTDTQYF
TRBV13	-	TRBJ1-1	14	-	TGTGCCAGCAGCCGATTCGACCGGGACACTGAAGCTTTCTTT	CASSRFDRDTEAFF
TRBV20-1	-	TRBJ1-2	9	-	TGCAGTGCTGAGGACAACCGCACCTTC	CSAEDNRTF
TRBV1	-	TRBJ2-7	14	-	TGCGTAAAGGGACTAGCGGGAGACTCCTACGAGCAGTACTTC	CVKGLAGDSYEQYF
TRBV4-1	-	TRBJ2-7	14	-	TGCGCCAGCAGCCAAGTGAGGGGTTCCTACGAGCAGTACTTC	CASSQVRGSYEQYF
TRBV4-3	medium-sized	TRBJ2-4	16	TRBD1	TGCGCCAGCAGCCAAGACTGGGACAGGGGACAAAACATTCAGTACTTC	CASSQDWDRGQNIQYF
TRBV6-5	-	TRBJ1-1	15	TRBD1	TGTGCCAGCAGCTACGGGAAAACAGGGGGTTCTGAAGCTTTCTTT	CASSYGKTGGSEAFF
TRBV4-1	-	TRBJ2-1	15	-	TGCGCCACCGCGGGGGAACAAGTCCTACAGGGGGTTCCGTTCTTC	CATAGEQVLQGVPFF
TRBV28	-	TRBJ2-7	12	-	TGTGCCAGCAGTTTAATCAGGCACGAGCAGTACTTC	CASSLIRHEQYF
TRBV4-3	-	TRBJ2-1	16	TRBD2	TGCGCCAGCAGTCGCACCGCTAGCGGGGGGGAAAGGGAGCAGTTCTTC	CASSRTASGGEREQFF